The sequence of this T cell receptor (beta chain) was determined in a study of spatial heterogeneity in lung cancer. Looking at the study overall: The donors comprised roughly 71 untreated early-stage non-small cell lung cancer patients. When available, follow-up PBMC samples taken a median of about two years after resection were sequenced.

Germline values: CDR1 MNHEY, CDR2 SVGEGT. The CDR3 extends over 14 amino acids. Trimming removed 5 bases from V and 5 bases from J, with 15 bases in between. TCRdb redid the calling of the 5' RACE reads with MiXCR, one entry per CDR3 protein. Of 35,000 to 50,000 distinct CDR3 sequences in the sample, roughly 20% were seen once. The time point denotes: blood at routine non-recurrence follow-up after resection. This chain joins TRBV6-2 or TRBV6-3 and TRBJ1-2; D possibly corresponds to TRBD1 (5 bases). The sample was PBMCs, taken at follow-up. This receptor was identified in a female donor with early-stage non-small cell lung cancer. The CDR3 DNA is TGTGCCAGCAGTCTCAGAGGACAAGCATATGGCTACACCTTC. Its translation is CASSLRGQAYGYTF.